Included here is one T cell receptor beta chain sequence, with context. Authors' data handling: From reference gene primer amplification, estimates of nucleated cell counts were derived. The data were produced by immunoSEQ multiplex PCR, yet TCRdb's version contains in-frame clones alone and is incomplete. That table is the source of V, J and clone size, and D and trimming were worked out from the DNA. The sample gives roughly 260,000 clones, 75% to 95% of which show up once; under 2.5% is in the top ten. V was pared by 1 base and J by 1 base, with 4 bases of the junction left unmatched. Germline CDR1 is SGHVS and CDR2 is FNYEAQ. The CDR3 consists of 16 residues. The sample comes from a study of blood T cell repertoires in COVID-19.

This TCR derives from a woman under 30 who had recovered from COVID-19. The chain has TRBV7-6 and TRBJ2-3; the match to TRBD2 covers 8 bases. The source material was PBMCs or T cells enriched from blood (not recorded which). The CDR3 sequence: CASSLGAAGGTDTQYF. The CDR3 DNA reads as TGTGCCAGCAGCTTAGGGGCAGCGGGGGGCACAGATACGCAGTATTTT.